Sequencing of this TCR beta chain was carried out in a study of blood T cell repertoires in COVID-19 (dated by TCRdb to about 2020). Regarding the research as a whole: Samples from collaborators originated in the United States, Italy and Spain and spanned both the acute and convalescent phases of COVID-19. The material from the prospective study consisted of cDNA or gDNA derived from T cells, B-cell-depleted T cells, or PBMCs. The dataset comprised deeply sampled blood TCRbeta repertoires from subjects exposed to, actively infected with, or recovered from COVID-19. A freely available public database, intended as a resource for researchers studying the immune response to SARS-CoV-2, is where the repertoires were released. The samples were drawn from two sources: the first 160 participants of the ongoing ImmuneRACE study, and 1,000 to 1,500 subjects contributed by 6 global collaborators. The sample metadata nearly always contained a de-identified subject ID, COVID-19 status, age in years and sex. HLA class I and class II types, where available, came from metadata supplied by the sample provider rather than from assay-based typing. Overall study outcomes, separate from this receptor: How much clinical and demographic metadata was included differed by source and by participant, and the metadata was provided uncurated.

TCRbeta CDR3 regions were amplified from genomic DNA by means of the immunoSEQ Assay, a bias-controlled multiplex PCR. On the authors' methods: The number of nucleated cells in each sample was estimated by amplification of reference gene primers within the assay. To quantify the absolute abundance of each unique TCRbeta CDR3 rearrangement, sequence reads were collapsed and filtered. For each sample, productive Simpson clonality was calculated as the square root of Simpson's diversity index across productive rearrangements. TCRdb holds this immuneACCESS table with in-frame rearrangements only. Some clones are missing; in checked studies, unresolved V genes explain under half, and the rest has no known cause. That table supplies the V and J calls and clone size; D and trimming were determined from the DNA. For this sample there are around 49,000 clones; around four fifths appear just once. The top ten constitute around 5.4% of the sample.

In regard to this clone: No cognate antigen has been identified for it. Base qualities were left out, and no much larger clone turns up one base away.

V drops 0 bases and J drops 1 base, leaving 13 bases in between. Based on the germline V gene, the CDR1 and CDR2 sequences are SGHRS and YFSETQ. The CDR3, from cysteine to phenylalanine, totals 16 residues. CDR3 DNA only is kept here, 48 bases in frame from base 1. Enrolling through a virtual design, the prospective study's participants ranged in age from roughly 18 to 89 years and lived across roughly 24 United States geographic areas. Cohort assignment in the prospective study relied on participant-reported clinical history from a screening survey and a study questionnaire. Each participant in the prospective study had whole blood, serum and a nasopharyngeal or oropharyngeal swab collected by mobile phlebotomists. Participants in the prospective study had the option to provide additional blood draws and questionnaires over a 2-month period. Before DNA extraction, prospective study blood samples were shipped either frozen or at room temperature.

The receptor was derived from a woman aged 50 to 60 with acute COVID-19. This chain is built from TRBV5-1 and TRBJ1-1; matching of 5 bases hints at TRBD1 as the D gene. Material for sequencing was PBMCs or T cells enriched from blood (not recorded which). The CDR3 amino acid sequence is: CASSLGLGQGNTEAFF. The DNA reads as follows: TGCGCCAGCAGCTTGGGGCTAGGTCAGGGGAACACTGAAGCTTTCTTT.